The rows below give T cell receptor beta chains drawn from one sample of a study of regulatory T cells in long-lasting Graves disease. TCRdb processed the multiplex PCR reads anew with MiXCR; each CDR3 protein has one entry. The sample contains approximately 290,000 distinct CDR3 sequences, around 23% of which appear only once. Sequences were derived from peripheral blood mononuclear cells (PBMCs), sampled when the disease was refractory, from a patient treated with antithyroid drugs. Receptors originate from a female donor with Graves disease. The CDR3 runs from the conserved cysteine through the conserved F or W. A D gene is named only where the DNA matches it firmly. Not all rows give a size; the values are once, few, many and, for expanded clones, a class.

D	V	size	J	DNA	CDR3
-	TRBV7-2	many	TRBJ1-1	TGTGCCAGCAGCCCCCGGATTGACAGGAACACTGAAGCTTTCTTT	CASSPRIDRNTEAFF
TRBD1	TRBV27	many	TRBJ2-5	TGTGCCAGCCCGACAGGGGGCGAAGAGACCCAGTACTTC	CASPTGGEETQYF
-	TRBV4-1	few	TRBJ2-7	TGCGCCAGCAGCCAAGCCGGGTACGAGCAGTACTTC	CASSQAGYEQYF
-	TRBV11-2	-	TRBJ2-3	TGTGCCAGCAGCTTAGCGGGAGAGAGAGCAGATACGCAGTATTTT	CASSLAGERADTQYF
-	TRBV7-6	-	TRBJ1-1	TGTGCCAGCAGCTTAGTCAGGGATGGAAAAGCTTTCTTT	CASSLVRDGKAFF
TRBD1	TRBV6-1	many	TRBJ1-1	TGTGCCAGCAGCGGACAGGGGTGGACTGAAGCTTTCTTT	CASSGQGWTEAFF
-	TRBV6-5	-	TRBJ2-7	TGTGCCAGCAGTTACGTCGGTATCGGCTACGAGCAGTACTTC	CASSYVGIGYEQYF
-	TRBV6-1	-	TRBJ2-1	TGTGCCACCAGCCAGAGCTCCTACAATGAGCAGTTCTTC	CATSQSSYNEQFF
-	TRBV19	few	TRBJ2-7	TGTGCCAGTAGTAGCCCGGGCAAGGGTCCCTACGAGCAGTACTTC	CASSSPGKGPYEQYF
TRBD2	TRBV28	-	TRBJ2-3	TGTGCCAGCAGTTTGAGTCTAGCGGAAAGCACAGATACGCAGTATTTT	CASSLSLAESTDTQYF
-	TRBV27	-	TRBJ1-5	TGTGCCAGCAGGCTCACGGGAGTGAATCAGCCCCAGCATTTT	CASRLTGVNQPQHF
-	TRBV28	few	TRBJ1-2	TGTGCCAGCAGTCCCGGCGGTGGCTACACCTTC	CASSPGGGYTF
-	TRBV30	-	TRBJ1-2	TGTGCCTGGCAAGGGAAGGGATCCCGGAGTAACTATGGCTACACCTTC	CAWQGKGSRSNYGYTF
-	TRBV6-1	many	TRBJ2-7	TGTGCCAGCTCCAGTGTTCCTTACGAGCAGTACTTC	CASSSVPYEQYF
TRBD1	TRBV15	-	TRBJ2-2	TGTGCCACCAGCAGAGGGACAGGGGGCACCGGGGAGCTGTTTTTT	CATSRGTGGTGELFF
TRBD1	TRBV28	-	TRBJ1-5	TGTGCCAGCAGTCTAACAGGGGAAGGGCAGCCCCAGCATTTT	CASSLTGEGQPQHF
-	TRBV27	many	TRBJ1-1	TGTGCCAGCAGTTTAACCATGAACACTGAAGCTTTCTTT	CASSLTMNTEAFF
TRBD1	TRBV5-5	-	TRBJ2-2	TGTGCCAGCAGAGAAACAGGGGTGGGAACCACCGGGGAGCTGTTTTTT	CASRETGVGTTGELFF
-	TRBV7-9	few	TRBJ2-7	TGTGCCAGCAGCTTGGGGGGAGAGCTCTACGAGCAGTACTTC	CASSLGGELYEQYF
-	TRBV4-1	few	TRBJ1-2	TGCGCCAGCAGCCAGGGTCCGGGGCAGCGTGGCTACACCTTC	CASSQGPGQRGYTF
TRBD2	TRBV30	-	TRBJ2-1	TGTGCCTGGAGCCGACGGGAGCGGGGACACAATGAGCAGTTCTTC	CAWSRRERGHNEQFF
TRBD1	TRBV20-1	many	TRBJ2-5	TGCAGTGCCGAGATAAGACAGGGCTTAGAGACCCAGTACTTC	CSAEIRQGLETQYF
-	TRBV5-1	-	TRBJ2-3	TGCGCCAGCAGCTTTCAGGGCACAGATACGCAGTATTTT	CASSFQGTDTQYF
-	TRBV3-1	few	TRBJ2-3	TGTGCCAGCAACCCGGGAACACACACAGATACGCAGTATTTT	CASNPGTHTDTQYF
-	TRBV28	many	TRBJ2-5	TGTGCCAGCAGTTTAAGGCAGGGTAGAGAGACCCAGTACTTC	CASSLRQGRETQYF
TRBD1	TRBV5-6	-	TRBJ2-7	TGTGCCAGCAGCCAAGAAGGGACAGGGGGCGTCGAGCAGTACTTC	CASSQEGTGGVEQYF
TRBD1	TRBV5-1	-	TRBJ1-2	TGCGCCAGCAGCTTAACAGGGGAAGGTGGCTACACCTTC	CASSLTGEGGYTF